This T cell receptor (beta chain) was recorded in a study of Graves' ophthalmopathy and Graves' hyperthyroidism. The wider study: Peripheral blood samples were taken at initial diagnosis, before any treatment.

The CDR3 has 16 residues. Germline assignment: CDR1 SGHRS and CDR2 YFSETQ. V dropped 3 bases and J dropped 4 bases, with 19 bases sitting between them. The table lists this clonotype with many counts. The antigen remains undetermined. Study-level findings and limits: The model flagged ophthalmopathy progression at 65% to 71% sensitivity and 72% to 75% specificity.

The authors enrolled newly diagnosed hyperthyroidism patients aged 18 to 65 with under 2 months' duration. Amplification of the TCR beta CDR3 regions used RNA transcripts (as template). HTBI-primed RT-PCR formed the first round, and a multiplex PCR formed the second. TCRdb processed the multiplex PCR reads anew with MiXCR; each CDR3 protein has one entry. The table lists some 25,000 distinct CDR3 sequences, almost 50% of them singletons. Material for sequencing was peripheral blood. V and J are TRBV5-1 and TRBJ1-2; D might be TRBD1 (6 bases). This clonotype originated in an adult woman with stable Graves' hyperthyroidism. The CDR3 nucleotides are TGCGCCAGCAGCTCGGGCACGAGGGGGTCTACCTATGGCTACACCTTC. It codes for CASSSGTRGSTYGYTF.